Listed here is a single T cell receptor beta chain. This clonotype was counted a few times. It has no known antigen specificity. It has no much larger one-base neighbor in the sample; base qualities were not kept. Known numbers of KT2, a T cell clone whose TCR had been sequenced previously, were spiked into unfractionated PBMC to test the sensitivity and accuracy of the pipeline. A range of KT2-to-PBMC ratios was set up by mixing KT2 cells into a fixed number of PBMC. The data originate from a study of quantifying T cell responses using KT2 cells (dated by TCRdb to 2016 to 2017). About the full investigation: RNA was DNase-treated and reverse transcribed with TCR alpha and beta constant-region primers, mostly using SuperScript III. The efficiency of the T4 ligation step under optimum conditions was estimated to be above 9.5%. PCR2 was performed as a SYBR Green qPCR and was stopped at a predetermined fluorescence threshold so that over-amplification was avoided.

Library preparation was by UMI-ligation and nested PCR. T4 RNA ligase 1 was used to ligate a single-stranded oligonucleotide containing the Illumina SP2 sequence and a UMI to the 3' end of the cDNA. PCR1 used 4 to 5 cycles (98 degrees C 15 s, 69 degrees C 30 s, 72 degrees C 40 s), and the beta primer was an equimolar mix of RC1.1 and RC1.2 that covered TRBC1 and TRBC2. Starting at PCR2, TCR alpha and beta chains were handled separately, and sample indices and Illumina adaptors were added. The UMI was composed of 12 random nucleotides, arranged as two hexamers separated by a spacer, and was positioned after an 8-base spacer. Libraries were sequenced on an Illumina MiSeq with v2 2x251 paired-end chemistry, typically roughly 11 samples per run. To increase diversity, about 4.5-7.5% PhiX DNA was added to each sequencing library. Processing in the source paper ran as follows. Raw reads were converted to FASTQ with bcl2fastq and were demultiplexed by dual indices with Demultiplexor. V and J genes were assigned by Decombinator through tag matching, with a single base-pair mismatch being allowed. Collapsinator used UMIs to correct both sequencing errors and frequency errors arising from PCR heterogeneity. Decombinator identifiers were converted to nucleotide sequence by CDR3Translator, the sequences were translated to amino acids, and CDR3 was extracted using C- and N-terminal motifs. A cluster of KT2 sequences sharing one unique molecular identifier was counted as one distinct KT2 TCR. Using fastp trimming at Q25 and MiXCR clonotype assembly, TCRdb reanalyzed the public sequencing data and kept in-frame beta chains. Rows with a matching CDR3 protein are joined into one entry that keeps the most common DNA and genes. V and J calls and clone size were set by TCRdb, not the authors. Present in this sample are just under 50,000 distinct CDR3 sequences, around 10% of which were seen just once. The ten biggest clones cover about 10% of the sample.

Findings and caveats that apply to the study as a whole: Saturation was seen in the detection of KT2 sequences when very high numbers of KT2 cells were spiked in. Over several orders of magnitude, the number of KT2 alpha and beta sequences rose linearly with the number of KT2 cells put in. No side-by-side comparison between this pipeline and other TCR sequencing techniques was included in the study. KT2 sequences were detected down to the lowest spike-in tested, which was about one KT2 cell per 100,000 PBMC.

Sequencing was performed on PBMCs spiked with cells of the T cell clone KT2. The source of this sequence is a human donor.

The encoded CDR3 is CSVRTGVNYEQYF. The bases read TGCAGTGTTCGGACAGGGGTTAACTACGAGCAGTACTTC. The V and J genes are TRBV20-1 and TRBJ2-7, and 9 junction bases match TRBD1. From the cysteine through the phenylalanine, the CDR3 covers 13 amino acids. Only the CDR3 part of the read is kept: 39 bases, read in frame from the first base. Trimming removed 7 bases from V and 3 bases from J; the gene matches leave 7 bases unexplained. CDR1 and CDR2 are read off the germline V gene (reference sequence) as DFQATT and SNEGSKA.